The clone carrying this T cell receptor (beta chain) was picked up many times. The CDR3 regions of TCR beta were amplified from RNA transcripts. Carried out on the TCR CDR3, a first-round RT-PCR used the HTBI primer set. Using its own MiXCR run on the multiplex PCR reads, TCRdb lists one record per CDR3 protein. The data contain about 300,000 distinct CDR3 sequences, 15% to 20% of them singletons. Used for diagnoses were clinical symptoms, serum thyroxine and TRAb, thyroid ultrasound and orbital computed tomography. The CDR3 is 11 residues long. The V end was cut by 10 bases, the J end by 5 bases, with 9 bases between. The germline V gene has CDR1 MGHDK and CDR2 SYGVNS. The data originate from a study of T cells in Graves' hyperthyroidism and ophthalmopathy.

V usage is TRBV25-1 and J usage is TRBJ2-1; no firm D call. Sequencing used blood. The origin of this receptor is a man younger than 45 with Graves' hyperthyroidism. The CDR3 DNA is TGTGCCACCTCGAGGCACAATGAGCAGTTCTTC. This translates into CATSRHNEQFF. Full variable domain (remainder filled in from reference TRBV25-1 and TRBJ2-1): EADIYQTPRYLVIGTGKKITLECSQTMGHDKMYWYQQDPGMELHLIHYSYGVNSTEKGDLSSESTVSRIRTEHFPLTLESARPSHTSQYLCATSRHNEQFFGPGTRLTVL.